What follows is one T cell receptor beta chain and its context. A clone one base away is much larger, so this may be a read error. This sample is part of a study of blood T cells in healthy people across ages. A second PCR of about 6 to 12 cycles used a sample-barcoded 5' primer and a J-beta primer mix. Samples each returned at least 3 million CDR3-containing paired-end reads. From the 5' RACE reads, TCRdb called clonotypes with MiXCR, one entry per CDR3 protein. This table has around 1,700,000 distinct CDR3 sequences, 28% appearing once. This TCR was recovered from a woman aged 25 to 39 in good health. What was sequenced was blood.

CDR3 nucleotides: TGTGCCAGCGGGCGGGAGTCGTGGGATGAGCAGTACTTC. This gives the protein CASGRESWDEQYF. This chain joins TRBV9 and TRBJ2-5, with 7 bases that match TRBD2. CDR1 and CDR2 (germline): SGDLS, YYNGEE. V dropped 7 bases and J dropped 11; count of bases not matched to a gene: 14. The CDR3 has 13 residues.